Presented here are 14 T cell receptor beta chains from one specimen sequenced in a study of blood T cell repertoires in COVID-19 (dated by TCRdb to between 2020 and 2021). The method was the immunoSEQ multiplex PCR assay. In TCRdb, the immuneACCESS table is reduced to in-frame sequences with V and J assigned. These tables do not hold every clone; where another copy was compared, an unresolved V gene accounts for under half, and the others remain unexplained. Recorded for this sample are approximately 100,000 clones; around 80% of them occurred a single time. In total, the top ten clones hold 20% to 25% of the sample. The source material was peripheral blood. Receptors originate from a man between 65 and 85 years old with active or convalescent COVID-19.

On this clone: Other nucleotide sequences from this sample produce the same CDR3. The J gene is TRBJ2-2, the V gene TRBV7-9; 7 nucleotides agree with TRBD2. Germline V gene lookup returns CDR1 SEHNR and CDR2 FQNEAQ (reference sequence). The CDR3 length is 15 residues. With 4 bases clipped from V and 7 bases from J, the junction kept 9 bases outside the gene matches. The chain's CDR3 is CASSSLAGESGELFF. CDR3 DNA sequence: TGTGCCAGCAGCTCTCTGGCGGGAGAGAGCGGGGAGCTGTTTTTT. The full variable domain, in which reference TRBV7-9 and TRBJ2-2 provide the parts outside the CDR3, is DTGVSQNPRHKITKRGQNVTFRCDPISEHNRLYWYRQTLGQGPEFLTYFQNEAQLEKSRLLSDRFSAERPKGSFSTLEIQRTEQGDSAMYLCASSSLAGESGELFFGEGSRLTVL.

This rearrangement joins TRBV15 to TRBJ1-6, with 7 positions matching TRBD1. The V gene end was trimmed by 1 base and the J gene end by 8 bases; junction bases not matched to a gene: 5. The CDR3 length is 15 residues. Germline CDR1 is LNHNV and CDR2 is YYDKDF (reference sequence). The CDR3 region has the DNA TGTGCCACCAGCAGAGTTAGACAGGGAGATTCACCCCTCCACTTT. The encoded protein is CATSRVRQGDSPLHF.

The genes are TRBV19 and TRBJ2-7, with TRBD2 identical over 7 bases. Looked up from germline, CDR1 is LNHDA and CDR2 is SQIVND (reference sequence). With V trimmed by 4 bases and J by 4 bases, 13 bases remained unmatched. This CDR3 has 16 residues. Here the CDR3 DNA reads TGTGCCAGTAGTAAGGCAGCGGCTAGCGGTTTATACGAGCAGTACTTC. Its protein is CASSKAAASGLYEQYF.

The chain recombines TRBV10-1 with TRBJ2-1; D gene unclear. Germline V CDR1 and CDR2: WNHNN, SYGVQD (reference sequence). Trimming took off 10 bases at V and 9 bases at J, with 22 bases between the two ends. This CDR3 is 14 amino acids long. The CDR3 is CATKPDLLSSEQFF. The CDR3 DNA reads TGCGCCACCAAACCCGACCTACTTAGCAGTGAGCAGTTCTTC.

Only a few counts were recorded for this clone. The genes are TRBV6-5 and TRBJ1-6; no clear D gene. There are 13 residues in the CDR3. V was trimmed by 6 bases and J by 3 bases, leaving 6 bases between them. Germline-derived CDR1 and CDR2 are MNHEY and SVGAGI. CDR3 region: CASRQIYNSPLHF. DNA for the CDR3: TGTGCCAGCAGACAGATCTATAATTCACCCCTCCACTTT.

This chain joins TRBV5-1 and TRBJ1-1, with 8 bases aligning to TRBD1. Per germline, CDR1 SGHRS and CDR2 YFSETQ. Trimming took 7 bases from V and 5 from J; bases not matched to a gene: 7. This CDR3 is 13 amino acids long. The CDR3 coding sequence is TGCGCCAGCGGGATTCAGGGGGCTACTGAAGCTTTCTTT. It encodes CASGIQGATEAFF.

This clone appeared a few times. Written as DNA, the CDR3 is TGCGCCAGCAGCCCGAATGCGGGGTACGGCACTGAAGCTTTCTTT. Protein product: CASSPNAGYGTEAFF. J is TRBJ1-1 and V is TRBV4-1; D gene unclear. This CDR3 is 15 amino acids long. Between the trimmed V and J ends, which lost 4 bases and 4 bases, there was a span of 16 bases. Germline V gene lookup returns CDR1 MGHRA and CDR2 YSYEKL.

The chain couples TRBV10-1 to TRBJ2-1; 8 bases are a match to TRBD1. Germline lookup yields CDR1 WNHNN and CDR2 SYGVQD (reference sequence). V lost 6 bases and J lost 4; bases outside the gene matches: 5. This CDR3 is 14 amino acids long. The chain's CDR3 is CASSPTGVYNEQFF. In DNA form, the CDR3 reads TGCGCCAGCAGCCCGACAGGGGTATACAATGAGCAGTTCTTC.

This clone is a singleton in its sample. Other DNA sequences in the same sample also yield this CDR3. The CDR3 is CASSLLGGTEAFF. The CDR3 nucleotides are TGTGCCAGCAGTTTACTGGGAGGGACTGAAGCTTTCTTT. J is TRBJ1-1 and V is TRBV28; D gene unclear. V was cut by 2 bases and J by 5 bases, with 9 bases left in between. The CDR3 extends over 13 amino acids. Germline V gene data show CDR1 as MDHEN and CDR2 as SYDVKM.

This sequence joins TRBV3-1 (or the pseudogene TRBV3-2) and TRBJ1-2; D not certain. The length of the CDR3 is 17 residues. V was shortened by 0 bases and J by 1 base, with 15 bases between the two germline ends. Germline V CDR1 and CDR2: LGHDT, YNNKEL (reference sequence). The CDR3 loop is CASSQDILHGSNYGYTF. The DNA of the CDR3 is TGTGCCAGCAGCCAAGATATATTACACGGGAGTAACTATGGCTACACCTTC.

This clone was counted between two and nine times. The gene calls are TRBV11-2 and TRBJ2-7; 7 nucleotides line up with TRBD1. The CDR3 runs to 16 residues. From germline, CDR1 is SGHAT and CDR2 FQNNGV. The V and J ends lost 5 bases and 2 bases, in that order; junction bases with no gene match: 12. CDR3 region: CASSPHTTGAAYEQYF. In DNA form, the CDR3 reads TGTGCCAGCAGCCCCCATACAACAGGGGCAGCCTACGAGCAGTACTTC.

This chain uses TRBV6-1 with TRBJ1-4; TRBD1 might be the D (6 bases). Germline values: CDR1 MNHNS, CDR2 SASEGT. V gave up 2 bases and J gave up 10 bases, with 11 bases separating them. The CDR3 contains 13 residues. The CDR3 region has the DNA TGTGCCAGCAGTGAAAAGGGGGGGGTAAAACTGTTTTTT. It translates to CASSEKGGVKLFF.

The gene calls are TRBV5-6 and TRBJ1-4; the D is unclear. This CDR3 is built from 13 residues. Germline CDR1 SGHDT, CDR2 YYEEEE. V was pared by 4 bases and J by 4 bases, with 8 bases between. In nucleotides, the CDR3 is TGTGCCAGCAGCACGGGGAGTAATGAAAAACTGTTTTTT. Amino acid sequence: CASSTGSNEKLFF.

This chain uses TRBV18 with TRBJ1-1, with a tentative D call TRBD1 (5 bases). The CDR3 is made up of 13 amino acids. CDR1 is KGHSH and CDR2 is LQKENI in the germline V gene. The V gene lost 4 bases and the J gene lost 7 bases, with 13 bases spanning the gap. The DNA for the CDR3 is TGTGCCAGCTCACTTGGGCTGGGGGGTGAAGCTTTCTTT. This gives the protein CASSLGLGGEAFF.